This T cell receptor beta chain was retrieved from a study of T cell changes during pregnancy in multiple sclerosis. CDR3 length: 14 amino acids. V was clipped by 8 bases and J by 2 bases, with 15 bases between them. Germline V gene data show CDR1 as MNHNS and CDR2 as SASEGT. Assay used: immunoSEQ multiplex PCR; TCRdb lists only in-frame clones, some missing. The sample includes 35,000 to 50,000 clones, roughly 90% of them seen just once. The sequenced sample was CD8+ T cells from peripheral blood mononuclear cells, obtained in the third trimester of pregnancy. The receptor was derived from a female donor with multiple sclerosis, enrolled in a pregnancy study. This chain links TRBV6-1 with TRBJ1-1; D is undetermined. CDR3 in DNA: TGTGCCAGCTTCTTGTGGCGGGGAAACACTGAAGCTTTCTTT. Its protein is CASFLWRGNTEAFF.